This T cell receptor (beta chain) was sequenced for a study of blood T cells in healthy people across ages. The second PCR ran about 6 to 12 cycles with a sample-barcoded 5' primer and J-beta primers. TCRdb ran MiXCR on the 5' RACE reads and lists one entry per CDR3 protein. The repertoire holds roughly 900,000 distinct CDR3 sequences, with under 30% as singletons. This CDR3 is built from 15 residues. Between the trimmed V and J ends, which lost 8 bases and 2 bases, there was a span of 17 bases. CDR1 and CDR2 from the germline V gene are LNHDA and SQIVND (reference sequence). The sample comprised blood. V is TRBV19 and J is TRBJ2-3, with D perhaps given as TRBD1 or TRBD2 (6 bases each). The sequence came from a woman aged 80 or over in good health. For the CDR3, the DNA is TGTGCCAGTCGCGGTGTGGGGGGCCCCACAGATACGCAGTATTTT. Encoded protein: CASRGVGGPTDTQYF.